This T cell receptor beta chain derives from a study of T-cell reconstitution after alpha-beta-depleted transplantation in children. In this sample, this clonotype turned up a few times. Preparation of the TCRbeta library involved a method that used unique molecular identifiers. A single record per CDR3 protein comes from TCRdb applying MiXCR to the PCR reads. The sample gives 150,000 to 250,000 distinct CDR3 sequences, just over 14% of which show up once; about 12% is in the top ten. Germline loops: CDR1 SGHRS, CDR2 YFSETQ. V was trimmed by 4 bases and J by 3 bases, leaving 11 bases between them. The CDR3 covers 14 residues.

The sequence was collected from a human donor who donated a stem cell graft to a child with acute lymphoblastic leukemia. This chain joins TRBV5-1 and TRBJ2-4, with D tentatively TRBD2 (6 bases). The material sequenced was PBMCs from the stem cell graft donor, taken from the stem cell graft. CDR3 amino acids: CASSPGGGKNIQYF. CDR3 DNA sequence: TGCGCCAGCAGCCCCGGGGGAGGCAAAAACATTCAGTACTTC.